This TCR beta chain was recorded in a study of T cells in Graves' hyperthyroidism and ophthalmopathy. As for the study in general: Blood from the periphery was taken at initial diagnosis, before any treatment.

V lost 7 bases and J lost 4, with 17 bases in between. Germline V CDR1 and CDR2: MDHEN, SYDVKM. This CDR3 comprises 15 residues. Clinical Activity Scores of at least 3, NOSPECS grades of at least 4 and durations under 3 months characterized ophthalmopathy patients. Patients with uncontrolled infections, other autoimmune diseases, pregnancy or lactation were excluded. RNA transcripts yielded amplified TCR beta CDR3 regions. Primed by the HTBI set, a first-round RT-PCR was run on the TCR CDR3. TCRdb reprocessed the multiplex PCR reads via MiXCR and lists one record per CDR3 protein. The sample lists around 490,000 distinct CDR3 sequences, roughly 21% occurring once. This clonotype was seen a handful of times.

This chain uses TRBV28 with TRBJ1-3, with D possibly matching TRBD1 (6 bases). The sample comprised blood. The origin of this receptor is a man between 40 and 49 years old with Graves' ophthalmopathy. The DNA of the CDR3 is TGTGCCAGCACTCAGGAGGACAGACGGGGAAACACCATATATTTT. It is translated as CASTQEDRRGNTIYF.